The rows below give T cell receptor beta chains drawn from one sample of a study of blood T cell repertoires in COVID-19. Some clones are missing from TCRdb's copy, which holds only in-frame ones; the method was immunoSEQ multiplex PCR. Here the sample spans 220,000 or so clones, approximately 92% being singletons. Sequences were obtained from PBMCs or T cells enriched from blood (not recorded which). The receptors come from a woman aged 18-35 years in a cohort exposed to, infected with or recovered from COVID-19 (not recorded which). Each CDR3 is given with its conserved first and last residue. Each record gives: V gene, clone size, J gene, CDR3 length, D gene, CDR3 DNA, CDR3 protein. The D gene is left open where the match is weak. Not every row has a clone size; where given, it reads once, few, many or a size class.

TRBV7-8	.	TRBJ1-2	15	.	TGTGCCAGCAGCTTAGGTAGGACAGTTAACTATGGCTACACCTTC	CASSLGRTVNYGYTF
TRBV2	.	TRBJ2-1	15	.	TGTGCCAGCACCGGTGACGGGGGGCCCTACAATGAGCAGTTCTTC	CASTGDGGPYNEQFF
TRBV19	.	TRBJ2-7	15	TRBD1	TGTGCCAGTAGTCCCGGGCGGCAGGGGGCCCACGAGCAGTACTTC	CASSPGRQGAHEQYF
TRBV13	.	TRBJ1-5	15	.	TGTGCCAGCAGCCGTGGGGGGGGCCACAATCAGCCCCAGCATTTT	CASSRGGGHNQPQHF
TRBV6-1	.	TRBJ1-2	14	.	TGTGCCAGCAGTGAATGGGGGCAGACCTATGGCTACACCTTC	CASSEWGQTYGYTF
TRBV18	.	TRBJ2-3	15	.	TGTGCCAGCTCGAGGGACGCGGGGTATGGGGATACGCAGTATTTT	CASSRDAGYGDTQYF
TRBV2	.	TRBJ2-5	12	.	TGTGCCAGCACAGCGGAGGAAGAGACCCAGTACTTC	CASTAEEETQYF
TRBV7-6	.	TRBJ2-7	16	TRBD2	TGTGCCAGCAGCCAACCCCAGGCTAGCGGGGTATGGGAGCAGTACTTC	CASSQPQASGVWEQYF
TRBV9	.	TRBJ1-4	15	.	TGTGCCAGCAGCGTAGAAGGGGCTTCTAATGAAAAACTGTTTTTT	CASSVEGASNEKLFF
TRBV6-2/TRBV6-3	.	TRBJ1-1	13	.	TGTGCCAGCAGTTACGGTGCAGGCCCTGAAGCTTTCTTT	CASSYGAGPEAFF
TRBV5-4	.	TRBJ1-5	13	TRBD1	TGTGCCAGCAGCCCGGACAGGCATCAGCCCCAGCATTTT	CASSPDRHQPQHF
TRBV7-2	.	TRBJ2-1	14	.	TGTGCCAGCAGCCTAGGGAGGACCAACAATGAGCAGTTCTTC	CASSLGRTNNEQFF
TRBV11-2	once	TRBJ1-1	15	.	TGTGCCAGCAGCTTAGTGGGGGGGCTGAACACTGAAGCTTTCTTT	CASSLVGGLNTEAFF
TRBV11-2	.	TRBJ2-1	16	.	TGTGCCAGCAGCTTAGTACAGGGCTTGAGAAACAATGAGCAGTTCTTC	CASSLVQGLRNNEQFF
TRBV18	.	TRBJ2-1	13	TRBD1	TGTGCCAGCTCACCTCCAGGGGGCGATGAGCAGTTCTTC	CASSPPGGDEQFF
TRBV6-5	.	TRBJ1-1	13	.	TGTGCCAGCAGTTCCCCTTTGAACACTGAAGCTTTCTTT	CASSSPLNTEAFF
TRBV28	.	TRBJ2-1	14	TRBD2	TGTGCCAGCAGTTTACGAGGGATTAGCGGGCAGCAGTTCTTC	CASSLRGISGQQFF
TRBV30	.	TRBJ1-4	14	TRBD1	TGTGCCTGGGGGTCCGGGACAGCCCCCAGGGGACTGTTTTTT	CAWGSGTAPRGLFF
TRBV18	.	TRBJ2-7	14	TRBD1	TGTGCCAGCTCACCACGACAGGGAACCTACGAGCAGTACTTC	CASSPRQGTYEQYF
TRBV3-1/TRBV3-2	.	TRBJ2-3	18	TRBD2	TGTGCCAGCAGCCAAGATACCGGACTAGCGGGAGCCACAGATACGCAGTATTTT	CASSQDTGLAGATDTQYF
TRBV3-1/TRBV3-2	few	TRBJ1-3	15	.	TGTGCCAGCAGCCAAGCGGGAAGCTCTGGAAACACCATATATTTT	CASSQAGSSGNTIYF
TRBV6-5	few	TRBJ2-3	12	TRBD2	TGTGCCAGCAGTCCGGGAGGAGATACGCAGTATTTT	CASSPGGDTQYF
TRBV11-3	.	TRBJ1-4	16	.	TGTGCCAGCAGCTTAGTCGGAGGCAGGGGAAATGAAAAACTGTTTTTT	CASSLVGGRGNEKLFF
TRBV6-1	once	TRBJ2-5	18	TRBD2	TGTGCCAGCAATGAAGGGACTAGCGGGGTAGTACACCAAGAGACCCAGTACTTC	CASNEGTSGVVHQETQYF
TRBV2	.	TRBJ1-1	14	TRBD1	TGTGCCAGCAGTGGGGACAGGGTGAACACTGAAGCTTTCTTT	CASSGDRVNTEAFF
TRBV6-5	.	TRBJ2-7	13	.	TGTGCCAGCAGCATCGGACATCCCTACGAGCAGTACTTC	CASSIGHPYEQYF
TRBV7-3	.	TRBJ1-1	14	.	TGTGCCAGCAGCCGGACAGTCATTAACACTGAAGCTTTCTTT	CASSRTVINTEAFF
TRBV24-1	.	TRBJ2-3	16	.	TGTGCCACCAGCGACGGCTTGTCGACTAGCACAGATACGCAGTATTTT	CATSDGLSTSTDTQYF
TRBV14	once	TRBJ1-1	13	.	TGTGCCAGCAGCCAATATCTGAACACTGAAGCTTTCTTT	CASSQYLNTEAFF
TRBV28	once	TRBJ1-2	15	TRBD1	TGTGCCAGCAGTACACAGGGGGCGCCCTACTATGGCTACACCTTC	CASSTQGAPYYGYTF
TRBV20-1	.	TRBJ2-1	11	.	TGCAGTGGGGGCGGTCTAAATGAGCAGTTCTTC	CSGGGLNEQFF
TRBV12-5	.	TRBJ1-5	13	.	TGTGCCATTGGGGGGGCGGGCAATCAGCCCCAGCATTTT	CAIGGAGNQPQHF
TRBV6-5	few	TRBJ1-1	13	.	TGTGCCAGCAGTTACGGTCGGGACACTGAAGCTTTCTTT	CASSYGRDTEAFF
TRBV2	.	TRBJ1-2	16	.	TGTGCCAGCAGTGTTGGGATGTGGGGAGGCAACTATGGCTACACCTTC	CASSVGMWGGNYGYTF
TRBV7-2	once	TRBJ2-2	15	.	TGTGCCAGCAGCTTATTGGCACTACACACCGGGGAGCTGTTTTTT	CASSLLALHTGELFF
TRBV4-1	.	TRBJ2-1	14	TRBD1	TGCGCCAGCAGCCAAGCGGGACAGGGGGCTCGTTGGTTCTTC	CASSQAGQGARWFF
TRBV30	.	TRBJ2-1	17	TRBD2	TGTGCCTGGTCTGGGGGACTAGCGGTAGTGAGGAGTGGTGAGCAGTTCTTC	CAWSGGLAVVRSGEQFF
TRBV11-3	.	TRBJ2-7	16	TRBD2	TGTGCCAGCAGCTTTAGTAGCGGGAGTGACTCGGACGAGCAGTACTTC	CASSFSSGSDSDEQYF
TRBV5-6	once	TRBJ2-7	13	.	TGTGCCAGCAGCTTGGTTAGCGGTGACGAGCAGTACTTC	CASSLVSGDEQYF
TRBV5-6	.	TRBJ1-1	14	.	TGTGCCAGCAGCTTGTGGGGGCTGAACACTGAAGCTTTCTTT	CASSLWGLNTEAFF
TRBV5-4	.	TRBJ2-5	15	.	TGTGCCAGCAGAACCGGGCCAGGGCATGGAGAGACCCAGTACTTC	CASRTGPGHGETQYF
TRBV25-1	.	TRBJ2-7	12	TRBD1	TGTGCCAGCAGTGACCTGACAGGGGAGCAGTACTTC	CASSDLTGEQYF
TRBV7-2	.	TRBJ1-5	13	.	TGTGCCAGCAGCACGAACGGGGATCAGCCCCAGCATTTT	CASSTNGDQPQHF
TRBV5-4	.	TRBJ1-6	14	.	TGTGCCAGCAGCTTGGGGACAACTAATTCACCCCTCCACTTT	CASSLGTTNSPLHF
TRBV5-1	.	TRBJ1-6	14	TRBD1	TGCGCCAGCAGCTTTGGGGGACAGAATTCACCCCTCCACTTT	CASSFGGQNSPLHF
TRBV27	.	TRBJ2-2	16	TRBD1	TGTGCCAGCAGGCCAATTACAGGGGGGAACACCGGGGAGCTGTTTTTT	CASRPITGGNTGELFF
TRBV9	.	TRBJ1-2	13	.	TGTGCCAGCAGCTCGGACAGTCGGTATGGCTACACCTTC	CASSSDSRYGYTF
TRBV7-3	.	TRBJ2-2	17	TRBD2	TGTGCCAGCAGCTTAAGACTAGCGGGGGGCGGCACCGGGGAGCTGTTTTTT	CASSLRLAGGGTGELFF
TRBV11-3	.	TRBJ2-6	17	.	TGTGCCAGCAGCTACGGGGGTTCGGACTCTGGGGCCAACGTCCTGACTTTC	CASSYGGSDSGANVLTF
TRBV21-1	few	TRBJ1-2	15	.	TGTGCCAGCAGCAAAGGAACCGGGACAGGATATGGCTACACCTTC	CASSKGTGTGYGYTF
TRBV9	once	TRBJ2-1	16	.	TGTGCCAGCAGCGTCCCCGGGACTTCTTACCCCAATGAGCAGTTCTTC	CASSVPGTSYPNEQFF
TRBV7-2	.	TRBJ2-1	16	TRBD1	TGTGCCAGCAGCTTAGCGGGACAGGGTTCCTACAATGAGCAGTTCTTC	CASSLAGQGSYNEQFF
TRBV7-3	once	TRBJ2-2	16	.	TGTGCCAGCAGCTCCCCCGGGACAACGAACACCGGGGAGCTGTTTTTT	CASSSPGTTNTGELFF
TRBV5-1	.	TRBJ2-7	15	TRBD1	TGCGCCAGCAGCTTTGGGACAGGGAGCTCCTACGAGCAGTACTTC	CASSFGTGSSYEQYF
TRBV2	.	TRBJ1-3	13	.	TGTGCCAGCCAGGACAACTCTGGAAACACCATATATTTT	CASQDNSGNTIYF
TRBV5-1	.	TRBJ2-1	14	.	TGCGCCAGCAGCTCGGACAGAAGCTACAATGAGCAGTTCTTC	CASSSDRSYNEQFF
TRBV6-5	.	TRBJ1-2	15	TRBD1	TGTGCCAGCAGTTACACACAGGGGTTAAACTATGGCTACACCTTC	CASSYTQGLNYGYTF